The clone carrying this TCR beta chain was counted a few times. How the authors handled the data: In papillary thyroid cancer, a distant-metastasis classifier was built using CDR3 differences across clinicopathological groups. TCRdb used MiXCR to call clones anew from the PCR reads. The V and J calls come from TCRdb's annotation, not from the publication. The sample consists of 60,000 to 75,000 clones, roughly 4% of them appearing once. The data were obtained in a study of metastatic and nonmetastatic thyroid tumors. No treatment of any kind had been given to any patient before thyroid surgery. J lost 4 bases, V lost 5 bases, and 11 bases had no gene match. CDR1 is MRHNA, CDR2 SNTAGT, per germline. CDR3 length equals 18 residues.

The TCR was taken from a female donor with papillary thyroid cancer or a benign thyroid nodule (not recorded which). Some clones in this sample may be carry-over from other donors' samples. V usage is TRBV6-4 and J usage is TRBJ2-2, with 12 bases that match TRBD2. Sequencing input: blood. The CDR3 loop reads CASSILAGGSDGTGELFF. The CDR3, as DNA: TGTGCCAGCAGTATACTAGCGGGGGGTAGCGATGGCACCGGGGAGCTGTTTTTT.